A single sample gave rise to the 3 T cell receptor beta chains below, sequenced in a study of T-cell reconstitution after alpha-beta-depleted transplantation in children. Preparation of the TCRbeta library used unique molecular identifiers. A single record per CDR3 protein comes from TCRdb applying MiXCR to the PCR reads. The data hold 200,000 to 300,000 distinct CDR3 sequences, with around 12% observed a single time. Source: PBMCs from the stem cell graft donor, taken from the stem cell graft. These TCRs come from a human donor who donated a stem cell graft to a child with acute lymphoblastic leukemia.

This clonotype was counted at least ten times. This CDR3 reads CASSQPSGIGADTQYF. For the CDR3, the DNA is TGTGCCAGCAGCCAGCCCAGCGGGATTGGGGCAGATACGCAGTATTTT. V gene TRBV14 combines with J gene TRBJ2-3; 7 bases match TRBD2. Trimming cost V 3 bases and J 4 bases; bases outside gene matches: 10. CDR1 SGHDN and CDR2 FVKESK come from the germline V gene. The CDR3 has 16 amino acids.

The chain couples TRBV6-5 to TRBJ1-4, with TRBD1 matching 7 bases. Germline-derived CDR1 and CDR2 are MNHEY and SVGAGI. V lost 2 bases and J lost 8; bases outside the gene matches: 5. This CDR3 is built from 14 residues. CDR3 region: CASSYGPRGEKLFF. In DNA, the CDR3 is TGTGCCAGCAGTTACGGGCCCAGGGGGGAAAAACTGTTTTTT.

In the case of this clonotype: A much more abundant neighbour one base away suggests this may be a read error. The CDR3 does not end in the conserved phenylalanine or tryptophan, so this is likely a read error. The chain is built from TRBV5-6 and TRBJ1-1; no clear D gene. The CDR3 is made up of 13 amino acids. Germline lookup yields CDR1 SGHDT and CDR2 YYEEEE. The V gene lost 1 base and the J gene lost 9 bases, with 13 bases spanning the gap. The CDR3 DNA sequence: TGTGCCAGCAGCTTGAAGGTAACACTGAAAGCTTTCATT. It encodes CASSLKVTLKAFI.